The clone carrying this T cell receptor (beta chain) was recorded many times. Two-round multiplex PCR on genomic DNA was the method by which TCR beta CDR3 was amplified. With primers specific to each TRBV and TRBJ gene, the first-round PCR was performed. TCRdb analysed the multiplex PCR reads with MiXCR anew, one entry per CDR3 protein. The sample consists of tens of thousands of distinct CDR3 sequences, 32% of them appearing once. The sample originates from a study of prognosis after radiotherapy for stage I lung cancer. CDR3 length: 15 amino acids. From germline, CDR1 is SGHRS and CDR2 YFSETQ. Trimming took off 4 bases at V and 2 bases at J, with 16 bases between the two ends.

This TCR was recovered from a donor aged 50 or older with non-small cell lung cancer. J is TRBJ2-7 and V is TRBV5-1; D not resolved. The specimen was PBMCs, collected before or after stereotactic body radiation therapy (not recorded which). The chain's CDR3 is CASSLMGPLAYEQYF. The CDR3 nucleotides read TGCGCCAGCAGCCTGATGGGCCCGTTAGCCTACGAGCAGTACTTC.